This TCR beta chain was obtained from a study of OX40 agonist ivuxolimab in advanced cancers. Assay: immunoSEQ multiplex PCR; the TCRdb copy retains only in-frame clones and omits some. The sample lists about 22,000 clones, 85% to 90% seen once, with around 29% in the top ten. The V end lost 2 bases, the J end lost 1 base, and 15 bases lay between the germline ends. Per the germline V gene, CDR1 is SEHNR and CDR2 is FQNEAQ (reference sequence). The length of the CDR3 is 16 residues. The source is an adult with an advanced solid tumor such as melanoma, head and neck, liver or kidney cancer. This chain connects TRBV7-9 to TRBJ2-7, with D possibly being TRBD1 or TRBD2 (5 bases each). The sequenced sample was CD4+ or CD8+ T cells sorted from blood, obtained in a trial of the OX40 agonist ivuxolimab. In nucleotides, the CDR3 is TGTGCCAGCAGCTTACCCCGGGGCGAGGGTTCCTACGAGCAGTACTTC. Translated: CASSLPRGEGSYEQYF.